This T cell receptor (beta chain) was sequenced for a study of HIV-infected patients and healthy controls. cDNA was made from about 500 ng RNA using alpha and beta constant primers. Alpha and beta chain libraries were made separately by chain-specific third strand synthesis with multiplexing indices. TCRdb analysed the 5' RACE reads with MiXCR anew, one entry per CDR3 protein. The sample shows some 9,600 distinct CDR3 sequences, roughly 7.7% of them seen only once. In this sample, this clonotype turned up many times. V was clipped by 6 bases and J by 5 bases; unmatched bases: 6. This CDR3 spans 14 amino acids. All unsorted peripheral T cells were captured because whole blood was used without fractionation.

The rearrangement joins TRBV12-3 or TRBV12-4 to TRBJ2-5; 10 nucleotides match TRBD1. This TCR was recovered from an adult with HIV infection. This material consisted of blood, taken before antiretroviral therapy. CDR3 in DNA: TGTGCCAGCAGCAGGGACAGGGGAAGGGAGACCCAGTACTTC. Protein product: CASSRDRGRETQYF.